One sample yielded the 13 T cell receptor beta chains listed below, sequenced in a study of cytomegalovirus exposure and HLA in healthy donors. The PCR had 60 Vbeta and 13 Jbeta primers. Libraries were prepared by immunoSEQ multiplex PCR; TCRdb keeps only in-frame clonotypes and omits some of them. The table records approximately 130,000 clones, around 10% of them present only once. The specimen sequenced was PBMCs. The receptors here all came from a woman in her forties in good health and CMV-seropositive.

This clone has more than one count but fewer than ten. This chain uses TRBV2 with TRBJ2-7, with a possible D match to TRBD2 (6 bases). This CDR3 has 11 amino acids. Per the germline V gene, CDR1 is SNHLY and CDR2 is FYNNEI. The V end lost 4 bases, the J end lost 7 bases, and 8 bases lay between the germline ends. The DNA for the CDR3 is TGTGCCAGCAGTGGGGCGGGAGAGCAGTACTTC. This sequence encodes CASSGAGEQYF.

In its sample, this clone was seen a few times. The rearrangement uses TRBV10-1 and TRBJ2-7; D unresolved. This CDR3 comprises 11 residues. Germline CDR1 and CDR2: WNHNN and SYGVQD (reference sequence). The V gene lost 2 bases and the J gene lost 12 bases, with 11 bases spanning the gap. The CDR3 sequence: CASSEIRIRYF. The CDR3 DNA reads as TGCGCCAGCAGTGAGATCAGGATACGGTACTTC.

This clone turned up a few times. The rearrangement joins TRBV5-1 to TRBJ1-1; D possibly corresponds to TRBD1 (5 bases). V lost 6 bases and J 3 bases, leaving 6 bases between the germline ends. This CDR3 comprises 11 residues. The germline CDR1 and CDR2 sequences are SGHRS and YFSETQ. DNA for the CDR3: TGCGCCAGCACGGGGGACACTGAAGCTTTCTTT. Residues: CASTGDTEAFF.

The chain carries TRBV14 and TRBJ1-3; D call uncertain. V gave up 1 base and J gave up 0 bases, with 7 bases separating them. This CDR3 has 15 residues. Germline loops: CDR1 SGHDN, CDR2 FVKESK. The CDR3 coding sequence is TGTGCCAGCAGCCAAGTCGTAGCCTCTGGAAACACCATATATTTT. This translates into CASSQVVASGNTIYF.

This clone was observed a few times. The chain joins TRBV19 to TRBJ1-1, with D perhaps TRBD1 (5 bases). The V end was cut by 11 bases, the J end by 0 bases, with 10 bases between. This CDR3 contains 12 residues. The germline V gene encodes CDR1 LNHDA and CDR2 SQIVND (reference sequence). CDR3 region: CAVTDMNTEAFF. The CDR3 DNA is TGTGCCGTAACGGACATGAACACTGAAGCTTTCTTT.

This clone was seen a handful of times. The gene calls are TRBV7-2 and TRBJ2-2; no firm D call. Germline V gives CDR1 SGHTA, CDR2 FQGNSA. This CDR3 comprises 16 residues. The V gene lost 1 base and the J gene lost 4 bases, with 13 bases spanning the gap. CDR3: CASSLVSVSTTGELFF. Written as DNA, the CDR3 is TGTGCCAGCAGCTTAGTGAGCGTCTCGACCACCGGGGAGCTGTTTTTT.

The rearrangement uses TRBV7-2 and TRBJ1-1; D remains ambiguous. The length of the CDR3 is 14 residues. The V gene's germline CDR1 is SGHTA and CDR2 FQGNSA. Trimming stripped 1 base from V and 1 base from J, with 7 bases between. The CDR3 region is CASSLEWANTEAFF. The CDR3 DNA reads TGTGCCAGCAGCTTAGAGTGGGCGAACACTGAAGCTTTCTTT.

CDR3 loop: CASSWAWETQYF. For the CDR3, the DNA is TGTGCCAGCTCGTGGGCCTGGGAGACCCAGTACTTC. The chain couples TRBV5-5 to TRBJ2-5; D is uncertain. V lost 7 bases to trimming and J lost 5 bases, with 12 bases between them. Per germline, CDR1 SGHKS and CDR2 YYEKEE (reference sequence). The CDR3 is 12 residues long.

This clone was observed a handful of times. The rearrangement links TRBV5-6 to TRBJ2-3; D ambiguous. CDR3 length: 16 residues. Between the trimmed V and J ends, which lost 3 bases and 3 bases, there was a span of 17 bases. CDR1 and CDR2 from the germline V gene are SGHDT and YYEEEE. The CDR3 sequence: CASSSKTPLVTDTQYF. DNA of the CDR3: TGTGCCAGCAGCTCAAAAACTCCACTGGTGACAGATACGCAGTATTTT.

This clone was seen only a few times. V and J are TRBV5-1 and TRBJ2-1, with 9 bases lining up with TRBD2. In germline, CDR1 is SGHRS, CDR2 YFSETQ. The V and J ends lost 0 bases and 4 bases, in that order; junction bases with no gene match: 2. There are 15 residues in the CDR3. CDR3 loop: CASSLDAGGYNEQFF. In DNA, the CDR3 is TGCGCCAGCAGCTTGGACGCGGGGGGGTACAATGAGCAGTTCTTC.

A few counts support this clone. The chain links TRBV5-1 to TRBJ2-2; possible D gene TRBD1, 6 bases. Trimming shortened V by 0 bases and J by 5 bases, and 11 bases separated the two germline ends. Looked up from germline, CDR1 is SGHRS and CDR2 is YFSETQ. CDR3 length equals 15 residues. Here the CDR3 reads CASSLGQQGTGELFF. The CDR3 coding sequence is TGCGCCAGCAGCTTGGGACAGCAGGGGACCGGGGAGCTGTTTTTT.

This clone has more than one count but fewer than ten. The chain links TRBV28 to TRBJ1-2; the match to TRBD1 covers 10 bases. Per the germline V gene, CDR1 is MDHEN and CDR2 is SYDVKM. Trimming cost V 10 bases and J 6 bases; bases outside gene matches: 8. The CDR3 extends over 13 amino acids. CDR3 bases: TGTGCCATCCAAGACAGGGGGCGAGATGGCTACACCTTC. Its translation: CAIQDRGRDGYTF.

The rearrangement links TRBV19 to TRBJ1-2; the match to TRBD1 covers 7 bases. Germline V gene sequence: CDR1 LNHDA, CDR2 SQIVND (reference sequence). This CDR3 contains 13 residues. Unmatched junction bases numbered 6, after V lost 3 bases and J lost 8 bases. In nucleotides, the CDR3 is TGTGCCAGTAGTATTGACAGGGCTTGGGGCTACACCTTC. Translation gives CASSIDRAWGYTF. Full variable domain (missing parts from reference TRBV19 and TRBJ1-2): DGGITQSPKYLFRKEGQNVTLSCEQNLNHDAMYWYRQDPGQGLRLIYYSQIVNDFQKGDIAEGYSVSREKKESFPLTVTSAQKNPTAFYLCASSIDRAWGYTFGSGTRLTVV.